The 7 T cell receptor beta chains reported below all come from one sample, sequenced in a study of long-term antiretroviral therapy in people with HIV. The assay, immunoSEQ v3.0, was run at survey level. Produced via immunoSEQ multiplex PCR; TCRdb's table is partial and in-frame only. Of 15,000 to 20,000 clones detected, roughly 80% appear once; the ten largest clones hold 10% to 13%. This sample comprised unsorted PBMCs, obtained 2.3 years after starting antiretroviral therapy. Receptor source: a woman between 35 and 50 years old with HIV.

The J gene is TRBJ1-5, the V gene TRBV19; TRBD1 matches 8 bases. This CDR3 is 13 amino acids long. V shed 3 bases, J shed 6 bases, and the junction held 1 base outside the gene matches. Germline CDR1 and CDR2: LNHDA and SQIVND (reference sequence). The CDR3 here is CASSMTGVQPQHF. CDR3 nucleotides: TGTGCCAGTAGTATGACAGGGGTTCAGCCCCAGCATTTT.

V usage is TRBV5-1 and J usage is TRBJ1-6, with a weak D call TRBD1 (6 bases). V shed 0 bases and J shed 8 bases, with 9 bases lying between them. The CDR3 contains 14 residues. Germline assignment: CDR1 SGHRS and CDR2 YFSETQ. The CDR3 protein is CASSLDRADSPLHF. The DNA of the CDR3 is TGCGCCAGCAGCTTGGACAGGGCGGATTCACCCCTCCACTTT.

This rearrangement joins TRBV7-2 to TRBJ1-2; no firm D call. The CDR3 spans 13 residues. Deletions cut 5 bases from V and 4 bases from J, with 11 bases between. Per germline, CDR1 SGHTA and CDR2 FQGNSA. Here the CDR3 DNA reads TGTGCCAGCAGCCTCGCGGGGAGCTATGGCTACACCTTC. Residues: CASSLAGSYGYTF.

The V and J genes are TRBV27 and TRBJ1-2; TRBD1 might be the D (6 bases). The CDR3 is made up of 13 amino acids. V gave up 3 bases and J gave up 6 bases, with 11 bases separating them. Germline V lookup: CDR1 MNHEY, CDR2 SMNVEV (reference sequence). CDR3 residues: CASSFNRVDGYTF. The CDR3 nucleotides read TGTGCCAGCAGTTTCAACAGGGTTGATGGCTACACCTTC.

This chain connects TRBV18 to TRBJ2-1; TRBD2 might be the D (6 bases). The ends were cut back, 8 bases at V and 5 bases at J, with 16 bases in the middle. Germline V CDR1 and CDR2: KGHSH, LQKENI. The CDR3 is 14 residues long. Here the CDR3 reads CASTYWGVHNEQFF. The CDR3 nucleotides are TGTGCCAGCACCTATTGGGGGGTCCACAATGAGCAGTTCTTC. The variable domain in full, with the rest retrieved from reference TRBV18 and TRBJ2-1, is NAGVMQNPRHLVRRRGQEARLRCSPMKGHSHVYWYRQLPEEGLKFMVYLQKENIIDESGMPKERFSAEFPKEGPSILRIQQVVRGDSAAYFCASTYWGVHNEQFFGPGTRLTVL.

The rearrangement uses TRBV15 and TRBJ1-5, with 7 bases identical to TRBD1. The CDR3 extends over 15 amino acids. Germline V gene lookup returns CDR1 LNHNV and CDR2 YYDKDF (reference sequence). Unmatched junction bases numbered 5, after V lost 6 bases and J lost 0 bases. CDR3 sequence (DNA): TGTGCCACCAGTCCGGACAGGCATAGCAATCAGCCCCAGCATTTT. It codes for CATSPDRHSNQPQHF. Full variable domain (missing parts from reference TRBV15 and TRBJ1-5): DAMVIQNPRYQVTQFGKPVTLSCSQTLNHNVMYWYQQKSSQAPKLLFHYYDKDFNNEADTPDNFQSRRPNTSFCFLDIRSPGLGDTAMYLCATSPDRHSNQPQHFGDGTRLSIL.

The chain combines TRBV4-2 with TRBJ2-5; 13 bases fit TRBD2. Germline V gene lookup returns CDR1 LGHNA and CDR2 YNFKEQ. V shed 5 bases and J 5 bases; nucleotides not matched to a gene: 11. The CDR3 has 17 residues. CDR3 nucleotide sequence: TGTGCCAGCAGCTTAGGGTTACTAGCGGGGGGGAGTGAGACCCAGTACTTC. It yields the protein CASSLGLLAGGSETQYF.